Listed below are T cell receptor beta chains from one sample, sequenced in a study of cytomegalovirus exposure and HLA in healthy donors. The assay was immunoSEQ multiplex PCR, and TCRdb's table has in-frame clones only and misses some. The sample contains approximately 100,000 clones, around 75% of which appear only once. Sequencing was performed on PBMCs. These receptors all come from a male donor in good health and CMV-seropositive. Both conserved end residues are part of each CDR3. A D gene is named only where the DNA matches it firmly. Size tells how often a clone was seen (once, few, many) or the class of an expanded clone, and some rows leave it out.

j_gene: TRBJ2-1
d_gene: TRBD2
v_gene: TRBV10-1
abundance: NA
CDR3aa: CASSEPSGAQLSYNEQFF
CDR3nt: TGCGCCAGCAGTGAACCTAGCGGGGCCCAATTGTCCTACAATGAGCAGTTCTTC

j_gene: TRBJ2-5
d_gene: TRBD1
v_gene: TRBV19
abundance: NA
CDR3aa: CASTKTGGETQYF
CDR3nt: TGTGCCAGTACTAAGACAGGGGGCGAGACCCAGTACTTC

j_gene: TRBJ1-4
d_gene: NA
v_gene: TRBV28
abundance: NA
CDR3aa: CASSLTTDYNEKLFF
CDR3nt: TGTGCCAGCAGCCTTACTACAGACTATAATGAAAAACTGTTTTTT

j_gene: TRBJ2-5
d_gene: TRBD1
v_gene: TRBV29-1
abundance: NA
CDR3aa: CSTSGQGILETQYF
CDR3nt: TGCAGCACCTCAGGACAGGGGATTTTGGAGACCCAGTACTTC

j_gene: TRBJ1-4
d_gene: TRBD1
v_gene: TRBV30
abundance: NA
CDR3aa: CAWSRTGVGEKLFF
CDR3nt: TGTGCCTGGAGTAGGACAGGGGTTGGTGAAAAACTGTTTTTT

j_gene: TRBJ2-2
d_gene: TRBD2
v_gene: TRBV2
abundance: NA
CDR3aa: CARSLESGGAYNTGELFF
CDR3nt: TGTGCCAGGTCCCTCGAAAGCGGGGGGGCATACAACACCGGGGAGCTGTTTTTT

j_gene: TRBJ1-5
d_gene: TRBD1
v_gene: TRBV27
abundance: NA
CDR3aa: CASRTDRGSNQPQHF
CDR3nt: TGTGCCAGCAGAACGGACAGGGGGAGCAATCAGCCCCAGCATTTT

j_gene: TRBJ2-3
d_gene: TRBD2
v_gene: TRBV2
abundance: few
CDR3aa: CASRTSGGPLDTQYF
CDR3nt: TGTGCCAGCAGGACTAGCGGGGGGCCCTTGGATACGCAGTATTTT

j_gene: TRBJ2-7
d_gene: TRBD2
v_gene: TRBV6-5
abundance: NA
CDR3aa: CASSILAGPYEQYF
CDR3nt: TGTGCCAGCAGTATCCTAGCGGGTCCCTACGAGCAGTACTTC

j_gene: TRBJ1-1
d_gene: NA
v_gene: TRBV29-1
abundance: NA
CDR3aa: CSVDPGTGGTEAFF
CDR3nt: TGCAGCGTTGATCCGGGGACTGGTGGGACTGAAGCTTTCTTT

j_gene: TRBJ1-4
d_gene: NA
v_gene: TRBV2
abundance: NA
CDR3aa: CASRRGGAEAQWSEKLFF
CDR3nt: TGTGCCAGCCGGAGAGGTGGGGCGGAAGCACAGTGGAGTGAAAAACTGTTTTTT

j_gene: TRBJ2-1
d_gene: TRBD2
v_gene: TRBV6-5
abundance: NA
CDR3aa: CASSKLAGGGEQFF
CDR3nt: TGTGCCAGCAGTAAACTAGCGGGGGGGGGTGAGCAGTTCTTC

j_gene: TRBJ1-1
d_gene: NA
v_gene: TRBV5-1
abundance: NA
CDR3aa: CASSVSPQGMNTEAFF
CDR3nt: TGCGCCAGCAGTGTTTCGCCCCAGGGAATGAACACTGAAGCTTTCTTT

j_gene: TRBJ2-2
d_gene: TRBD2
v_gene: TRBV7-2
abundance: NA
CDR3aa: CASSLARNSGGPRELFF
CDR3nt: TGTGCCAGCAGCTTAGCCCGGAATAGCGGGGGCCCCCGGGAGCTGTTTTTT

j_gene: TRBJ2-7
d_gene: TRBD2
v_gene: TRBV7-9
abundance: NA
CDR3aa: CASSPKIAGDSYEQYF
CDR3nt: TGTGCCAGCAGCCCGAAAATAGCGGGGGATTCCTACGAGCAGTACTTC

j_gene: TRBJ1-1
d_gene: TRBD1
v_gene: TRBV4-1
abundance: NA
CDR3aa: CASSPSTGRNTEAFF
CDR3nt: TGCGCCAGCAGCCCCTCGACAGGGAGGAACACTGAAGCTTTCTTT

j_gene: TRBJ1-5
d_gene: TRBD1
v_gene: TRBV4-2
abundance: few
CDR3aa: CASSQASGQGPLNQPQHF
CDR3nt: TGTGCCAGCAGCCAAGCCTCGGGACAGGGCCCCCTCAATCAGCCCCAGCATTTT

j_gene: TRBJ2-7
d_gene: TRBD1
v_gene: TRBV7-8
abundance: NA
CDR3aa: CASSSGQGGSEQYF
CDR3nt: TGTGCCAGCAGCTCGGGACAGGGCGGGAGTGAGCAGTACTTC

j_gene: TRBJ2-1
d_gene: TRBD1
v_gene: TRBV30
abundance: NA
CDR3aa: CAWSTQGAHNEQFF
CDR3nt: TGTGCCTGGAGTACGCAGGGGGCCCACAATGAGCAGTTCTTC

j_gene: TRBJ1-5
d_gene: NA
v_gene: TRBV28
abundance: NA
CDR3aa: CASSPGGSNQPQHF
CDR3nt: TGTGCCAGCTCCCCGGGGGGGAGCAATCAGCCCCAGCATTTT

j_gene: TRBJ2-5
d_gene: NA
v_gene: TRBV30
abundance: NA
CDR3aa: CAWSIGIRRTGETQYF
CDR3nt: TGTGCCTGGAGTATTGGTATCCGGAGAACAGGGGAGACCCAGTACTTC

j_gene: TRBJ2-2
d_gene: NA
v_gene: TRBV5-1
abundance: NA
CDR3aa: CASSLEAGGNTGELFF
CDR3nt: TGCGCCAGCAGCTTGGAAGCGGGCGGGAACACCGGGGAGCTGTTTTTT

j_gene: TRBJ2-2
d_gene: TRBD2
v_gene: TRBV29-1
abundance: once
CDR3aa: CSVGGREPARTGELFF
CDR3nt: TGCAGCGTTGGGGGGAGGGAGCCCGCGCGCACCGGGGAGCTGTTTTTT

j_gene: TRBJ2-1
d_gene: TRBD1
v_gene: TRBV5-1
abundance: NA
CDR3aa: CASSGSLGGGWNEQFF
CDR3nt: TGCGCCAGCAGCGGAAGTTTAGGGGGCGGGTGGAATGAGCAGTTCTTC

j_gene: TRBJ1-5
d_gene: NA
v_gene: TRBV7-2
abundance: once
CDR3aa: CASSLVAQGGGTQHF
CDR3nt: TGTGCCAGCAGCTTAGTAGCGCAGGGAGGAGGGACCCAGCATTTT

j_gene: TRBJ1-1
d_gene: NA
v_gene: TRBV29-1
abundance: NA
CDR3aa: CSVPNPRGSNTEAFF
CDR3nt: TGCAGCGTTCCTAACCCGAGGGGGTCTAACACTGAAGCTTTCTTT

j_gene: TRBJ1-5
d_gene: TRBD1
v_gene: TRBV19
abundance: NA
CDR3aa: CASSMGQGSNQPQHF
CDR3nt: TGTGCCAGTAGTATGGGACAGGGTAGCAATCAGCCCCAGCATTTT

j_gene: TRBJ1-6
d_gene: NA
v_gene: TRBV6-5
abundance: NA
CDR3aa: CASSLGEVGSPLHF
CDR3nt: TGTGCCAGCAGTTTAGGGGAGGTTGGTTCACCCCTCCACTTT

j_gene: TRBJ2-7
d_gene: NA
v_gene: TRBV5-6
abundance: few
CDR3aa: CASSVGDRLEQYF
CDR3nt: TGTGCCAGCAGCGTGGGAGATCGCCTCGAGCAGTACTTC

j_gene: TRBJ2-5
d_gene: TRBD1
v_gene: TRBV29-1
abundance: NA
CDR3aa: CSVVTGQNQETQYF
CDR3nt: TGCAGCGTGGTTACGGGACAGAACCAAGAGACCCAGTACTTC

j_gene: TRBJ1-2
d_gene: TRBD1
v_gene: TRBV6-5
abundance: once
CDR3aa: CASSLTGVGGYTF
CDR3nt: TGTGCCAGCAGCCTAACAGGGGTTGGGGGCTACACCTTC

j_gene: TRBJ1-5
d_gene: TRBD1
v_gene: TRBV7-8
abundance: NA
CDR3aa: CASSPFRDRGRNQPQHF
CDR3nt: TGTGCCAGCAGCCCGTTCCGGGACAGGGGCCGCAATCAGCCCCAGCATTTT

j_gene: TRBJ1-2
d_gene: TRBD1
v_gene: TRBV6-5
abundance: NA
CDR3aa: CASSYQGTGNYGYTF
CDR3nt: TGTGCCAGCAGTTACCAAGGGACAGGGAACTATGGCTACACCTTC

j_gene: TRBJ2-2
d_gene: NA
v_gene: TRBV2
abundance: NA
CDR3aa: CASKFPVQNTGELFF
CDR3nt: TGTGCCAGCAAGTTCCCCGTACAGAACACCGGGGAGCTGTTTTTT

j_gene: TRBJ2-7
d_gene: NA
v_gene: TRBV6-5
abundance: NA
CDR3aa: CASRRGLHHEQYF
CDR3nt: TGTGCCAGCAGGCGGGGACTTCACCACGAGCAGTACTTC

j_gene: TRBJ2-3
d_gene: NA
v_gene: TRBV9
abundance: NA
CDR3aa: CASSVGGLSTDTQYF
CDR3nt: TGTGCCAGCAGCGTAGGGGGGCTTAGCACAGATACGCAGTATTTT

j_gene: TRBJ1-1
d_gene: NA
v_gene: TRBV11-3
abundance: NA
CDR3aa: CASRSGGGVDTEAFF
CDR3nt: TGTGCCAGCAGGTCCGGGGGGGGCGTTGACACTGAAGCTTTCTTT

j_gene: TRBJ1-6
d_gene: TRBD1
v_gene: TRBV7-8
abundance: NA
CDR3aa: CASSQRQGSESPLHF
CDR3nt: TGTGCCAGCAGCCAACGACAGGGAAGCGAATCACCCCTCCACTTT

j_gene: TRBJ2-4
d_gene: NA
v_gene: TRBV18
abundance: NA
CDR3aa: CASSPLGGKAKNIQYF
CDR3nt: TGTGCCAGCTCACCACTTGGCGGAAAAGCCAAAAACATTCAGTACTTC

j_gene: TRBJ1-1
d_gene: NA
v_gene: TRBV7-2
abundance: NA
CDR3aa: CASSPDRGWTEAFF
CDR3nt: TGTGCCAGCAGCCCAGATCGGGGTTGGACTGAAGCTTTCTTT

j_gene: TRBJ1-2
d_gene: TRBD1
v_gene: TRBV5-4
abundance: NA
CDR3aa: CASSLDLQGDYGYTF
CDR3nt: TGTGCCAGCAGCTTGGACCTACAGGGGGACTATGGCTACACCTTC

j_gene: TRBJ2-3
d_gene: NA
v_gene: TRBV4-3
abundance: NA
CDR3aa: CASSQERADTQYF
CDR3nt: TGCGCCAGCAGCCAAGAACGGGCAGATACGCAGTATTTT

j_gene: TRBJ1-5
d_gene: NA
v_gene: TRBV30
abundance: NA
CDR3aa: CAWSVLDGGYSNQPQHF
CDR3nt: TGTGCCTGGAGTGTACTGGATGGCGGGTATAGCAATCAGCCCCAGCATTTT

j_gene: TRBJ2-7
d_gene: TRBD1
v_gene: TRBV4-3
abundance: NA
CDR3aa: CASSQELSETGVHEQYF
CDR3nt: TGCGCCAGCAGCCAAGAGCTCTCCGAGACAGGGGTCCACGAGCAGTACTTC

j_gene: TRBJ2-1
d_gene: TRBD2
v_gene: TRBV7-7
abundance: NA
CDR3aa: CASSLTSGGAYEQFF
CDR3nt: TGTGCTAGCAGCTTGACTAGCGGGGGGGCATATGAGCAGTTCTTC

j_gene: TRBJ1-1
d_gene: NA
v_gene: TRBV11-2
abundance: NA
CDR3aa: CASSLDLRVRNTEAFF
CDR3nt: TGTGCCAGCAGCTTAGATCTCCGGGTGAGGAACACTGAAGCTTTCTTT

j_gene: TRBJ2-4
d_gene: NA
v_gene: TRBV19
abundance: once
CDR3aa: CASSLPGLGKNIQYF
CDR3nt: TGTGCCAGTAGTCTCCCGGGGTTGGGCAAAAACATTCAGTACTTC

j_gene: TRBJ2-6
d_gene: TRBD1
v_gene: TRBV6-1
abundance: NA
CDR3aa: CASSGPGTGTGANVLTF
CDR3nt: TGTGCCAGCAGTGGTCCCGGGACAGGCACTGGGGCCAACGTCCTGACTTTC

j_gene: TRBJ1-5
d_gene: NA
v_gene: TRBV5-1
abundance: NA
CDR3aa: CASSEDSNQSQHF
CDR3nt: TGCGCCAGCAGCGAGGACAGCAATCAGTCCCAGCATTTT

j_gene: TRBJ2-5
d_gene: TRBD1
v_gene: TRBV27
abundance: NA
CDR3aa: CASSLGTGEQETQYF
CDR3nt: TGTGCCAGCAGTTTGGGGACAGGGGAACAAGAGACCCAGTACTTC

j_gene: TRBJ2-5
d_gene: TRBD1
v_gene: TRBV28
abundance: NA
CDR3aa: CASSSGTASKKGQYF
CDR3nt: TGTGCCAGCAGTTCCGGGACAGCCTCTAAGAAGGGCCAGTACTTC

j_gene: TRBJ2-5
d_gene: NA
v_gene: TRBV18
abundance: NA
CDR3aa: CASSTSIETQYF
CDR3nt: TGTGCCAGCTCAACTAGCATAGAGACCCAGTACTTC